These T cell receptor beta chains were read from a single sample in a study of B cell selection in AIRE deficiency. Produced via immunoSEQ multiplex PCR; TCRdb's table is partial and in-frame only. The sample consists of about 25,000 clones, nearly 97% of them appearing once. Specimen: CD4+CD127+ conventional T cells sorted from PBMCs. These receptors came from a human donor in good health. Each CDR3 is given without its conserved first and last residue. Fields, in order: D gene, V gene, CDR3 protein. D genes are given only for firm matches.

D gene: .
V gene: TRBV28
CDR3 protein: ASSPQTVSSGNTIY

D gene: .
V gene: TRBV27
CDR3 protein: ASSQMYRTEAF

D gene: .
V gene: TRBV6-5
CDR3 protein: ASSSGSPRYEQY

D gene: TRBD1
V gene: TRBV28
CDR3 protein: ASSPTGALTPEKLF

D gene: TRBD1
V gene: TRBV4-2
CDR3 protein: ASSQDPRTGKRSEKLF

D gene: .
V gene: TRBV19
CDR3 protein: ASSMADPPDTQY

D gene: TRBD1
V gene: TRBV25-1
CDR3 protein: ASSRTDREQSAPA

D gene: .
V gene: TRBV9
CDR3 protein: ASSTRTYNEQF

D gene: TRBD1
V gene: TRBV11-1
CDR3 protein: ATGHLDRDKAF

D gene: .
V gene: TRBV18
CDR3 protein: ASSPPADSGNTIY

D gene: TRBD2
V gene: TRBV9
CDR3 protein: ASSAGLAQTVGETQY

D gene: .
V gene: TRBV29-1
CDR3 protein: SVERKMNTEAF

D gene: TRBD2
V gene: TRBV7-2
CDR3 protein: ASSLGLAGGQETQY

D gene: .
V gene: TRBV19
CDR3 protein: ASSISPQATEAF

D gene: .
V gene: TRBV7-8
CDR3 protein: ASSLATPGHYGYT

D gene: .
V gene: TRBV7-9
CDR3 protein: ASSSDGYEQY

D gene: .
V gene: TRBV7-9
CDR3 protein: ASSSTPQGAGNTIY

D gene: .
V gene: TRBV5-8
CDR3 protein: ASSLGLARLQETQY

D gene: .
V gene: TRBV7-2
CDR3 protein: ASSPERYDEQY

D gene: TRBD1
V gene: TRBV9
CDR3 protein: ASSKRTGDSGANVLT

D gene: .
V gene: TRBV6-4
CDR3 protein: ASRNRDSGNTIY

D gene: TRBD2
V gene: TRBV18
CDR3 protein: ASSPRVGLVFSNEQF

D gene: TRBD2
V gene: TRBV18
CDR3 protein: ASSQGTSGTYEQY

D gene: .
V gene: TRBV12-2
CDR3 protein: ASPPLLGVTYEQY

D gene: .
V gene: TRBV19
CDR3 protein: ASTLTPGTLQETQY

D gene: .
V gene: TRBV6-5
CDR3 protein: ASSLQGNGYGYT

D gene: .
V gene: TRBV5-1
CDR3 protein: ASSLSGQMNTEAF

D gene: .
V gene: TRBV5-1
CDR3 protein: ASSPQPGRDTEAF

D gene: .
V gene: TRBV28
CDR3 protein: ASMEGDGEQF

D gene: .
V gene: TRBV11-2
CDR3 protein: ASRGWEGTEAF

D gene: TRBD2
V gene: TRBV7-2
CDR3 protein: ASSLELAGAGTQY

D gene: TRBD1
V gene: TRBV5-1
CDR3 protein: ASSLLGQGINEQF

D gene: .
V gene: TRBV29-1
CDR3 protein: SALRASRYNEQF

D gene: TRBD2
V gene: TRBV5-4
CDR3 protein: ASRPGGAGGEQY

D gene: .
V gene: TRBV5-1
CDR3 protein: ASSSYGVSGSGNTIY

D gene: .
V gene: TRBV6-6
CDR3 protein: ASGEGGAF

D gene: .
V gene: TRBV6-6
CDR3 protein: ASSRLGDGYT

D gene: .
V gene: TRBV2
CDR3 protein: ASSRDTQETQY

D gene: .
V gene: TRBV4-2
CDR3 protein: ASSLAGRTNYGYT

D gene: .
V gene: TRBV19
CDR3 protein: ASTQSSGANVLT

D gene: TRBD1
V gene: TRBV19
CDR3 protein: ASSRFRQGNYGYT

D gene: TRBD1
V gene: TRBV6-5
CDR3 protein: ASRRDRAKNIQY

D gene: .
V gene: TRBV5-1
CDR3 protein: ASSSEGGGYGYT

D gene: .
V gene: TRBV15
CDR3 protein: ATSLAGGNTIY

D gene: .
V gene: TRBV11-2
CDR3 protein: ASSVGHSNSPLH

D gene: TRBD2
V gene: TRBV5-4
CDR3 protein: ASSSRTSGRGGGEQF

D gene: .
V gene: TRBV12-5
CDR3 protein: ASGEFGTGRQETQY

D gene: TRBD2
V gene: TRBV12-5
CDR3 protein: ASGREEEPRSYEQY

D gene: .
V gene: TRBV5-1
CDR3 protein: ASSSGGAGGYT

D gene: TRBD1
V gene: TRBV19
CDR3 protein: ASSIGTGGRGYT